A selection of T cell receptor beta chains follows, all from one sample in a study of CD8 T cells in Susac syndrome. In TCRdb, the immunoSEQ multiplex PCR reads were re-called with MiXCR into one record per CDR3 protein. This table has roughly 130,000 distinct CDR3 sequences, around 94% appearing once. The sequencing sample was made of CD4+ T cells from PBMCs. These receptors were collected from a human donor with multiple sclerosis. CDR3s include the opening cysteine and the closing phenylalanine or tryptophan. The D gene is left open where the match is weak. Size values are once, few and many counts, or a class for expanded clones, and some rows have none.

clone_size: -; j_call: TRBJ2-3; d_call: -; v_call: TRBV19; cdr3_aa: CASSPQSVDTQYF; cdr3_nt: TGTGCCAGTAGTCCCCAGAGCGTAGATACGCAGTATTTT
clone_size: -; j_call: TRBJ2-5; d_call: -; v_call: TRBV6-1; cdr3_aa: CASSTNQETQYF; cdr3_nt: TGTGCCAGCAGTACAAACCAAGAGACCCAGTACTTC
clone_size: -; j_call: TRBJ2-5; d_call: -; v_call: TRBV29-1; cdr3_aa: CSVGQETQYF; cdr3_nt: TGCAGCGTTGGCCAAGAGACCCAGTACTTC
clone_size: -; j_call: TRBJ2-1; d_call: TRBD1; v_call: TRBV14; cdr3_aa: CASSQLRDSLSNEQFF; cdr3_nt: TGTGCCAGCAGCCAGCTCCGGGACAGCCTGAGTAATGAGCAGTTCTTC
clone_size: -; j_call: TRBJ2-2; d_call: -; v_call: TRBV19; cdr3_aa: CASSRVTWGTGELFF; cdr3_nt: TGTGCCAGTAGCCGAGTGACCTGGGGGACCGGGGAGCTGTTTTTT
clone_size: -; j_call: TRBJ2-5; d_call: -; v_call: TRBV19; cdr3_aa: CASSTASAEETQYF; cdr3_nt: TGTGCCAGTAGTACCGCTAGCGCCGAAGAGACCCAGTACTTC
clone_size: -; j_call: TRBJ2-2; d_call: -; v_call: TRBV6-6; cdr3_aa: CASSYPVPSGGELFF; cdr3_nt: TGTGCCAGCAGTTATCCCGTCCCTAGTGGCGGGGAGCTGTTTTTT
clone_size: -; j_call: TRBJ2-2; d_call: TRBD2; v_call: TRBV27; cdr3_aa: CASSFTSGFITGELFF; cdr3_nt: TGTGCCAGCAGTTTCACTAGCGGCTTTATTACCGGGGAGCTGTTTTTT
clone_size: -; j_call: TRBJ2-5; d_call: TRBD2; v_call: TRBV19; cdr3_aa: CASSGLAGLQETQYF; cdr3_nt: TGTGCCAGTAGTGGACTAGCGGGTTTACAAGAGACCCAGTACTTC
clone_size: few; j_call: TRBJ2-5; d_call: TRBD2; v_call: TRBV7-2; cdr3_aa: CASTLTSGGETQYF; cdr3_nt: TGTGCCAGCACCTTGACTAGCGGGGGTGAGACCCAGTACTTC
clone_size: -; j_call: TRBJ1-5; d_call: TRBD1; v_call: TRBV4-1; cdr3_aa: CASSQTGQVSNQPQHF; cdr3_nt: TGCGCCAGCAGCCAAACTGGACAGGTTAGCAATCAGCCCCAGCATTTT
clone_size: -; j_call: TRBJ2-1; d_call: -; v_call: TRBV9; cdr3_aa: CASSVVGGPHYNEQFF; cdr3_nt: TGTGCCAGCAGCGTAGTAGGGGGGCCCCACTACAATGAGCAGTTCTTC
clone_size: -; j_call: TRBJ2-1; d_call: TRBD2; v_call: TRBV12-3/TRBV12-4; cdr3_aa: CASSLTSGGGNEQFF; cdr3_nt: TGTGCCAGCAGTTTGACTAGCGGGGGGGGCAATGAGCAGTTCTTC
clone_size: once; j_call: TRBJ1-5; d_call: -; v_call: TRBV20-1; cdr3_aa: CSAYGGRDQPQHF; cdr3_nt: TGCAGTGCTTACGGAGGGCGAGATCAGCCCCAGCATTTT
clone_size: -; j_call: TRBJ1-5; d_call: -; v_call: TRBV19; cdr3_aa: CASSIVGRRDQPQHF; cdr3_nt: TGTGCCAGTAGTATCGTGGGCAGGAGGGATCAGCCCCAGCATTTT
clone_size: few; j_call: TRBJ2-7; d_call: TRBD1; v_call: TRBV12-3/TRBV12-4; cdr3_aa: CASSRSGTGGDEQYF; cdr3_nt: TGTGCCAGCAGTCGTTCCGGGACAGGGGGCGACGAGCAGTACTTC
clone_size: -; j_call: TRBJ2-3; d_call: -; v_call: TRBV12-3/TRBV12-4; cdr3_aa: CASSLGLPRTDTQYF; cdr3_nt: TGTGCCAGCAGTTTAGGGCTACCTCGCACAGATACGCAGTATTTT
clone_size: -; j_call: TRBJ2-2; d_call: -; v_call: TRBV9; cdr3_aa: CASSVVPQGTGELFF; cdr3_nt: TGTGCCAGCAGCGTAGTGCCTCAAGGCACCGGGGAGCTGTTTTTT
clone_size: -; j_call: TRBJ2-4; d_call: -; v_call: TRBV12-3/TRBV12-4; cdr3_aa: CASSLTGSLAKNIQYF; cdr3_nt: TGTGCCAGCAGTTTAACGGGTTCTTTAGCCAAAAACATTCAGTACTTC
clone_size: -; j_call: TRBJ1-1; d_call: TRBD1; v_call: TRBV5-1; cdr3_aa: CASSLQGPGNTEAFF; cdr3_nt: TGCGCCAGCAGCTTACAGGGGCCGGGGAACACTGAAGCTTTCTTT
clone_size: -; j_call: TRBJ1-5; d_call: TRBD1; v_call: TRBV7-2; cdr3_aa: CASSPDRGQPQHF; cdr3_nt: TGTGCCAGCTCACCGGACAGGGGACAGCCCCAGCATTTT
clone_size: -; j_call: TRBJ2-3; d_call: -; v_call: TRBV29-1; cdr3_aa: CSVAEGPDTQYF; cdr3_nt: TGCAGCGTTGCCGAGGGGCCAGATACGCAGTATTTT
clone_size: -; j_call: TRBJ2-7; d_call: TRBD2; v_call: TRBV20-1; cdr3_aa: CSANKVGRVAYEQYF; cdr3_nt: TGCAGTGCCAACAAAGTCGGGAGGGTCGCCTACGAGCAGTACTTC
clone_size: -; j_call: TRBJ2-7; d_call: -; v_call: TRBV7-2; cdr3_aa: CASSFIDSYEQYF; cdr3_nt: TGTGCCAGCAGCTTCATAGACTCCTACGAGCAGTACTTC
clone_size: -; j_call: TRBJ2-3; d_call: -; v_call: TRBV14; cdr3_aa: CASSPRTGRGTDTQYF; cdr3_nt: TGTGCCAGCAGCCCCCGGACAGGGAGGGGGACAGATACGCAGTATTTT
clone_size: -; j_call: TRBJ1-1; d_call: -; v_call: TRBV20-1; cdr3_aa: CSAPKTGGTEAFF; cdr3_nt: TGCAGTGCCCCGAAGACAGGAGGGACTGAAGCTTTCTTT
clone_size: once; j_call: TRBJ2-3; d_call: TRBD2; v_call: TRBV20-1; cdr3_aa: CSAENTGTSAADTQYF; cdr3_nt: TGCAGTGCTGAGAACACCGGGACTAGTGCCGCAGATACGCAGTATTTT
clone_size: -; j_call: TRBJ2-1; d_call: -; v_call: TRBV29-1; cdr3_aa: CSAHEGNEQFF; cdr3_nt: TGCAGCGCCCATGAGGGCAATGAGCAGTTCTTC
clone_size: -; j_call: TRBJ2-2; d_call: -; v_call: TRBV19; cdr3_aa: CASRDSPATGELFF; cdr3_nt: TGTGCCAGTAGAGACAGTCCAGCCACCGGGGAGCTGTTTTTT
clone_size: -; j_call: TRBJ1-5; d_call: TRBD1; v_call: TRBV13; cdr3_aa: CASSRGQRMTQHF; cdr3_nt: TGTGCCAGCAGCCGGGGACAGCGTATGACCCAGCATTTT
clone_size: -; j_call: TRBJ1-5; d_call: -; v_call: TRBV9; cdr3_aa: CASSVDGSQPQHF; cdr3_nt: TGTGCCAGCAGCGTAGACGGATCTCAGCCCCAGCATTTT